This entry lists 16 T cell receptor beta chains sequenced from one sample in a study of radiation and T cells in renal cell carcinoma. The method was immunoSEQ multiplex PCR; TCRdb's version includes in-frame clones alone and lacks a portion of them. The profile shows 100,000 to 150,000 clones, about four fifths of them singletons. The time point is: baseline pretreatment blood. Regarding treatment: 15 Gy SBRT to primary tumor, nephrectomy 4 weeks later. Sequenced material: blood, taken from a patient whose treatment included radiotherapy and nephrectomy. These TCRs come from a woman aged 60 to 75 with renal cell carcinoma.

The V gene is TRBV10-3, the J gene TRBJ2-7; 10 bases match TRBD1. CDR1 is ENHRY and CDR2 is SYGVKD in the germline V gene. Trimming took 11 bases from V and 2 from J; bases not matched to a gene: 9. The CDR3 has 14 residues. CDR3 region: CAGKPGTGAYEQYF. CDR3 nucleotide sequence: TGTGCCGGGAAGCCCGGGACAGGGGCCTACGAGCAGTACTTC.

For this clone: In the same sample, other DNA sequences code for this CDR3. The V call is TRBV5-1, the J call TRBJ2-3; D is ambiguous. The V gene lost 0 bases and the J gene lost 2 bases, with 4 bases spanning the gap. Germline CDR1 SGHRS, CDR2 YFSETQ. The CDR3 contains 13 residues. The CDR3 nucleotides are TGCGCCAGCAGCTTGGATTCCACAGATACGCAGTATTTT. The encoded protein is CASSLDSTDTQYF. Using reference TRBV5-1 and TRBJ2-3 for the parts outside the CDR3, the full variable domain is KAGVTQTPRYLIKTRGQQVTLSCSPISGHRSVSWYQQTPGQGLQFLFEYFSETQRNKGNFPGRFSGRQFSNSRSEMNVSTLELGDSALYLCASSLDSTDTQYFGPGTRLTVL.

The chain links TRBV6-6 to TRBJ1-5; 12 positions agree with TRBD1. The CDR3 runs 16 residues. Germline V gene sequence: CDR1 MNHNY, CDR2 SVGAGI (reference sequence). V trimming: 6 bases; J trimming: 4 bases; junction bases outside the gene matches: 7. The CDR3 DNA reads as TGTGCCAGCAGCACTCGGGACAGGGGGCCGAATCAGCCCCAGCATTTT. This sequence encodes CASSTRDRGPNQPQHF.

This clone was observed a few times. The CDR3 DNA reads TGCAGCGGGGTTGGACAGGGGAACACTGAAGCTTTCTTT. Amino acids: CSGVGQGNTEAFF. This chain connects TRBV29-1 to TRBJ1-1; TRBD1 matches at 8 bases. Germline V gives CDR1 SQVTM, CDR2 ANQGSEA. The CDR3 is 13 amino acids. Unmatched junction bases numbered 5, after V lost 7 bases and J lost 1 base. The whole variable domain, filled in from reference TRBV29-1 and TRBJ1-1, reads SAVISQKPSRDICQRGTSLTIQCQVDSQVTMMFWYRQQPGQSLTLIATANQGSEATYESGFVIDKFPISRPNLTFSTLTVSNMSPEDSSIYLCSGVGQGNTEAFFGQGTRLTVV.

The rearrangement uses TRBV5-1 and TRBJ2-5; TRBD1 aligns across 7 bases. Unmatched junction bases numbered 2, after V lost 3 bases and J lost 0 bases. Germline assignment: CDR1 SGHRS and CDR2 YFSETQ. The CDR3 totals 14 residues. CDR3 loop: CASSSGQHQETQYF. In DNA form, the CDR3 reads TGCGCCAGCAGCTCGGGACAGCACCAAGAGACCCAGTACTTC. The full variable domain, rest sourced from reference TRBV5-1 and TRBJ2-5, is KAGVTQTPRYLIKTRGQQVTLSCSPISGHRSVSWYQQTPGQGLQFLFEYFSETQRNKGNFPGRFSGRQFSNSRSEMNVSTLELGDSALYLCASSSGQHQETQYFGPGTRLLVL.

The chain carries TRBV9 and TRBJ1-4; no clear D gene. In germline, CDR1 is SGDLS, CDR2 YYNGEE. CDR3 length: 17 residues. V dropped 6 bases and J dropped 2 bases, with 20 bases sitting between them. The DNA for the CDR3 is TGTGCCAGCACAGAAGGATTTGGACTTGGGACTAATGAAAAACTGTTTTTT. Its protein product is CASTEGFGLGTNEKLFF.

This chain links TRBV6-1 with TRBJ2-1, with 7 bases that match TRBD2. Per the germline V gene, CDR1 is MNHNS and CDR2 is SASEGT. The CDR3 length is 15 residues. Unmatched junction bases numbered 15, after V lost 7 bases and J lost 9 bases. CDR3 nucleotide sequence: TGTGCCAGCACCCGGACGCCGGGGGGACCCAGTGAGCAGTTCTTC. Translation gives CASTRTPGGPSEQFF.

This chain's CDR3 is CASSVGGPPTYNEQFF. The CDR3 DNA sequence: TGTGCCAGCAGCGTAGGGGGACCTCCCACTTACAATGAGCAGTTCTTC. The V call is TRBV9, the J call TRBJ2-1; D assignment may be TRBD1 or TRBD2 (5 bases each). CDR1 SGDLS and CDR2 YYNGEE come from the germline V gene. The CDR3 consists of 16 residues. Trimming removed 0 bases from V and 4 bases from J, with 14 bases in between.

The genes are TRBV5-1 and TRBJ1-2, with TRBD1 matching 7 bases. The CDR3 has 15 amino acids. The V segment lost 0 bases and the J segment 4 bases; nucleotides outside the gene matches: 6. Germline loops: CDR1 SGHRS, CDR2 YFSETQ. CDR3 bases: TGCGCCAGCAGCTTGGGCCTCCGGGACAGCTATGGCTACACCTTC. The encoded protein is CASSLGLRDSYGYTF.

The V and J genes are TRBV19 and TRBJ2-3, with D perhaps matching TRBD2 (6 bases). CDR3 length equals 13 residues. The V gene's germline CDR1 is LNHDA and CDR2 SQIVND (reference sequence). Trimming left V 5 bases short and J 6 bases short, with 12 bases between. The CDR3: CASSARDSDTQYF. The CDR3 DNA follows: TGTGCCAGTAGTGCAAGGGACTCCGATACGCAGTATTTT.

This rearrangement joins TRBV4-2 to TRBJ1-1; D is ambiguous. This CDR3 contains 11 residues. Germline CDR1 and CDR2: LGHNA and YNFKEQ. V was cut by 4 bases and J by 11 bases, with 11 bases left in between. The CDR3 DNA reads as TGTGCCAGCAGCCCTGGGCGGGAGGCTTTCTTT. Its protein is CASSPGREAFF.

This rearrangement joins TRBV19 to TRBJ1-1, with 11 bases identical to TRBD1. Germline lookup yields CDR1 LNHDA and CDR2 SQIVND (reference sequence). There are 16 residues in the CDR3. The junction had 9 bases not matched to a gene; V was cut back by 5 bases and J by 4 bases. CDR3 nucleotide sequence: TGTGCCAGTAGTGAAGTAAGGACAGGGGGCTTCACTGAAGCTTTCTTT. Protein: CASSEVRTGGFTEAFF.

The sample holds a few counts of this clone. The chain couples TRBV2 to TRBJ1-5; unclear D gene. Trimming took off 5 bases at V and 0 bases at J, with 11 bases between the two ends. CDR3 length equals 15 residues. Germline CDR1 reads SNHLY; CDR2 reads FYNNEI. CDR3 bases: TGTGCCAGCAGTCTATCGGAGTATAGCAATCAGCCCCAGCATTTT. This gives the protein CASSLSEYSNQPQHF. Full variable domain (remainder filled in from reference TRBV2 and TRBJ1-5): EPEVTQTPSHQVTQMGQEVILRCVPISNHLYFYWYRQILGQKVEFLVSFYNNEISEKSEIFDDQFSVERPDGSNFTLKIRSTKLEDSAMYFCASSLSEYSNQPQHFGDGTRLSIL.

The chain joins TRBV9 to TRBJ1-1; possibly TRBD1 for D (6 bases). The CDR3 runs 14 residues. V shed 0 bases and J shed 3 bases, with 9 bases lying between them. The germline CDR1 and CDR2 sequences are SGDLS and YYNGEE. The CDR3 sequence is CASSVDGGHTEAFF. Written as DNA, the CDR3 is TGTGCCAGCAGCGTAGATGGGGGGCACACTGAAGCTTTCTTT.

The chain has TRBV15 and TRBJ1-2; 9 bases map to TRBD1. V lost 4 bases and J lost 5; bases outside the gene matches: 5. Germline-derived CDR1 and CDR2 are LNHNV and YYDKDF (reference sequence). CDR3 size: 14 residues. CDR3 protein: CATSTGTGRYGYTF. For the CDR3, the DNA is TGTGCCACCAGCACTGGGACAGGGAGATATGGCTACACCTTC.

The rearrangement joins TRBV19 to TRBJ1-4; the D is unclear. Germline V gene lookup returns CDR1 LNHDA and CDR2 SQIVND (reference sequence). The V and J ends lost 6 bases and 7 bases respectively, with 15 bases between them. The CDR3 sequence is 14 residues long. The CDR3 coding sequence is TGTGCCAGTAGCCGACCCGTGAGTGGTGAAAAACTGTTTTTT. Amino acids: CASSRPVSGEKLFF.